This TCR beta chain derives from a study of shared clonotypes between healthy human individuals. Study at large: The study drew on a couple of women and a few men aged 18 to 49 as donors.

The CDR3 sequence is 16 residues long. Deletions cut 0 bases from V and 11 bases from J, with 17 bases between. Germline loops: CDR1 SGHVS, CDR2 FQNEAQ. The donors, all of them Caucasian adults, lived in Nashville, Tennessee. Repertoires were generated with immunoSEQ multiplex PCR, while TCRdb's copy carries only in-frame clones and drops some. The table records roughly 2.6 million clones, approximately 92% of them present only once. The clonotype originates from a man between 18 and 35 years old in good health. The chain links TRBV7-8 to TRBJ1-6; D is uncertain. Sequencing used naive CD4+ T cells sorted from blood. Subset meaning: CD45RA+ positively selected. DNA of the CDR3: TGTGCCAGCAGCTTAGCCGGTGTCCGAGAAGCTACACCCCTCCACTTT. Translating it yields CASSLAGVREATPLHF.